This T cell receptor (beta chain) was found in a study of T cell responses to AZD1222 COVID-19 vaccine. V was shortened by 7 bases and J by 6 bases, with 15 bases between the two germline ends. The length of the CDR3 is 13 residues. Study-wide results and limits: Spike-specific TCR depth and breadth grew after two AZD1222 doses. Baseline antibody screening turned up just 6 or 7 seropositive AZD1222 recipients.

As regards this clone: The antigen is undetermined.

Measured with immunoSEQ multiplex PCR; TCRdb has only the in-frame clones, and not every one. Here the sample spans around 100,000 clones, approximately 87% being singletons. This rearrangement joins TRBV12-3 or TRBV12-4 to TRBJ1-2; TRBD1 is a possible D gene (6 bases). The sample in question was peripheral blood, obtained on day 0 of AZD1222 vaccination. The receptor was isolated from an adult in good health. In DNA form, the CDR3 reads TGTGCCAGCACCTCCGGGGGGCTTGATGGCTACACCTTC. Translation gives CASTSGGLDGYTF.